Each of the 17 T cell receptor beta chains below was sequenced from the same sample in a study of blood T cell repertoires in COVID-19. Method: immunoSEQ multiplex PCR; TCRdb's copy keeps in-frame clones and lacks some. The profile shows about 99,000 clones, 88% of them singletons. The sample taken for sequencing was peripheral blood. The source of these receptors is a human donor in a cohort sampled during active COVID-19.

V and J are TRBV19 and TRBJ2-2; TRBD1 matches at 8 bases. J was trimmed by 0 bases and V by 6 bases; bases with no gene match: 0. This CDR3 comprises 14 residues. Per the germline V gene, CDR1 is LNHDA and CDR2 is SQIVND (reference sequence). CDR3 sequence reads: CASRQGANTGELFF. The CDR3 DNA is TGTGCCAGTAGACAGGGGGCGAACACCGGGGAGCTGTTTTTT.

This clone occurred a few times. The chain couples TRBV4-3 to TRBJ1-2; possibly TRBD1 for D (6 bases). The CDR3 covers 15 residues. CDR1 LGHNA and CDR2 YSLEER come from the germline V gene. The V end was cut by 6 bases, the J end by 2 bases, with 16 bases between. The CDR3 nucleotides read TGCGCCAGCAGTCATCGGACAGACTTGAACTATGGCTACACCTTC. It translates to CASSHRTDLNYGYTF.

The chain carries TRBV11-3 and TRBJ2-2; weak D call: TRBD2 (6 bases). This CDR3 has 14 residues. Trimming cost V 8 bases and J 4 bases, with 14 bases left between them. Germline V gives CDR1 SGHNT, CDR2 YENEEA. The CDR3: CASQEGLVTGELFF. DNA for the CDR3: TGTGCCAGCCAGGAGGGTCTCGTCACCGGGGAGCTGTTTTTT.

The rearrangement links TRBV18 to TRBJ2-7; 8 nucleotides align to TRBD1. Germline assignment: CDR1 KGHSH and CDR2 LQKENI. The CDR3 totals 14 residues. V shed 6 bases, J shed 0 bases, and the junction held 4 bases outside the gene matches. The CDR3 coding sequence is TGTGCCAGCTCGCCTACAGGGGGCTCCTACGAGCAGTACTTC. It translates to CASSPTGGSYEQYF.

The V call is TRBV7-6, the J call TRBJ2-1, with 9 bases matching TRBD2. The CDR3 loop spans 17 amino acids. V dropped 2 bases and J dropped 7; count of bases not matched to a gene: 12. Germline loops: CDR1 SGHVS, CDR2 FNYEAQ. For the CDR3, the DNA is TGTGCCAGCAGCTTAAGGGGCGGCGGGGGGGCCCTAAATGAGCAGTTCTTC. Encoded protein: CASSLRGGGGALNEQFF.

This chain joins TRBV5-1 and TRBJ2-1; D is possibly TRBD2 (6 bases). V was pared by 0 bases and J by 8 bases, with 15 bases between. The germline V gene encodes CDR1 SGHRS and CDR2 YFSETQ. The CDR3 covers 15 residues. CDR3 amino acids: CASSLGSGSGHEQFF. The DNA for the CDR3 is TGCGCCAGCAGCTTGGGGAGCGGGTCGGGACATGAGCAGTTCTTC.

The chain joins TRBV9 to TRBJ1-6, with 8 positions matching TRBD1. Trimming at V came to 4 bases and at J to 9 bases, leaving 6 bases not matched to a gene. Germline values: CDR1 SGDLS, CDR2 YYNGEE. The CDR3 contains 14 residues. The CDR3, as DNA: TGTGCCAGCAGCCTCGACAGGGGCGGTTCACCCCTCCACTTT. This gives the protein CASSLDRGGSPLHF.

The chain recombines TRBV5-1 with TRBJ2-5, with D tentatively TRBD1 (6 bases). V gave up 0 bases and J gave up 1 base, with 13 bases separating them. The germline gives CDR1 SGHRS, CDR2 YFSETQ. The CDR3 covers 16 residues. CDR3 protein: CASSLGWGHTQETQYF. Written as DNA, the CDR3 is TGCGCCAGCAGCTTGGGGTGGGGGCACACCCAAGAGACCCAGTACTTC.

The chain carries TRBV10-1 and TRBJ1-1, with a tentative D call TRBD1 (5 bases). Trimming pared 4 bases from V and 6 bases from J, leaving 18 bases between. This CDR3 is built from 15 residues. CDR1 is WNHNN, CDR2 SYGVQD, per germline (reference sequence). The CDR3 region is CASSARRQGYSEAFF. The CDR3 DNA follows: TGCGCCAGCAGTGCGAGGCGTCAGGGATACTCTGAAGCTTTCTTT.

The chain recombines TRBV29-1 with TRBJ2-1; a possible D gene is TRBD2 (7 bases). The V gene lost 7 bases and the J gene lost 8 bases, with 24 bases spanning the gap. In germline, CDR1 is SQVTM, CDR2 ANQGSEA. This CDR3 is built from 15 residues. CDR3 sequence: CSEMRRGGPVDEQFF. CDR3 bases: TGCAGCGAGATGAGAAGGGGGGGGCCGGTAGATGAGCAGTTCTTC.

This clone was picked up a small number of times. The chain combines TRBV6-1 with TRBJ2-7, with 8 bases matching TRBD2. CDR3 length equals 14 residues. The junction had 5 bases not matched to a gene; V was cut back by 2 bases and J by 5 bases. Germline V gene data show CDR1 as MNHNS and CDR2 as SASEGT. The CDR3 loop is CASSEHGGANEQYF. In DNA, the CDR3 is TGTGCCAGCAGTGAACACGGGGGGGCTAACGAGCAGTACTTC.

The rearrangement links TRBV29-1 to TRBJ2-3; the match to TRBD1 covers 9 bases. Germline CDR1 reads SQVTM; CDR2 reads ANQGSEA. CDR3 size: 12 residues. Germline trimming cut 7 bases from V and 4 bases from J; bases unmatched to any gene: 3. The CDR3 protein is CSERQGADTQYF. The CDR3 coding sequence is TGCAGCGAACGACAGGGGGCAGATACGCAGTATTTT.

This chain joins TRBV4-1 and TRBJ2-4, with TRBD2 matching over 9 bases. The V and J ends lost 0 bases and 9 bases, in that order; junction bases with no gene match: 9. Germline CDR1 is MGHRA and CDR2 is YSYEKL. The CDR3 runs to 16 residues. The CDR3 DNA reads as TGCGCCAGCAGCCAAGACGGCGGGGGGGCCTATGGCATTCAGTACTTC. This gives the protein CASSQDGGGAYGIQYF.

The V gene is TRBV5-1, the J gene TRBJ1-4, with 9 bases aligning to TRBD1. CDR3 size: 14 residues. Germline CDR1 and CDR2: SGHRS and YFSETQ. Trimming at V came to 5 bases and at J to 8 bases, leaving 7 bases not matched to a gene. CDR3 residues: CASSTGTGSEKLFF. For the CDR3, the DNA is TGCGCCAGCAGTACCGGGACAGGGAGCGAAAAACTGTTTTTT.

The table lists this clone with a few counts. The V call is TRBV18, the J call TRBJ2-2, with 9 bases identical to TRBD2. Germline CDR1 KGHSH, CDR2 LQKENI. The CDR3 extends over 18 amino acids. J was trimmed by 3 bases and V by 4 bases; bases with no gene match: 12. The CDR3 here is CASSRNGLAGLYTGELFF. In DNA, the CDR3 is TGTGCCAGCTCACGAAACGGCCTAGCGGGGCTGTACACCGGGGAGCTGTTTTTT.

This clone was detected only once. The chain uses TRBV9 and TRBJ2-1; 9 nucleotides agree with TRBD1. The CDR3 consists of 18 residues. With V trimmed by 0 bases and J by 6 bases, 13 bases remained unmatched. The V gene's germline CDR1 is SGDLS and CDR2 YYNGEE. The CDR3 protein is CASSVAPPGGTGFNEQFF. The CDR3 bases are TGTGCCAGCAGCGTAGCCCCCCCTGGGGGGACAGGGTTCAATGAGCAGTTCTTC.

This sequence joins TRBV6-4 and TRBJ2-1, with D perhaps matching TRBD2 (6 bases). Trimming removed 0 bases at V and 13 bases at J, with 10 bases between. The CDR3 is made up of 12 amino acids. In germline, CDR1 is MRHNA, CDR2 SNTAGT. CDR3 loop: CASSDSRERQFF. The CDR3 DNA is TGTGCCAGCAGTGACTCGCGGGAACGTCAGTTCTTC.